This entry is about one TCR beta chain. The data were taken from a study of type 1 regulatory T cells. The overall study: T-allo10 is an in vitro-generated, Tr1-enriched CD4 T cell product specific for alloantigen.

TCRdb used MiXCR to reprocess the reads, holding one entry per CDR3 protein. The table records some 90,000 distinct CDR3 sequences, roughly 28% of them present only once. The sequencing input was CD4+ T cells, either the whole sample or a sorted fraction (not recorded which). The TCR was taken from a human donor in good health.

The DNA for the CDR3 is TGTGCCAGCAGCTCCCAGTCGGTCCTCGGCACAGATACGCAGTATTTT. Protein: CASSSQSVLGTDTQYF. The V and J genes are TRBV5-6 and TRBJ2-3; no firm D call. V was clipped by 3 bases and J by 1 base, with 15 bases between them. CDR3 length: 16 residues. CDR1 SGHDT and CDR2 YYEEEE come from the germline V gene.